These 19 T cell receptor beta chains were sequenced from one sample in a study of yellow fever vaccine responses in identical twins. TCRdb re-analysed the RT-PCR reads in MiXCR, keeping a single row per CDR3 protein. Among about 4,000 distinct CDR3 sequences listed, approximately 89% were seen once. This sample comprised T cells from blood (PBMCs), unsorted or a sorted subset (not recorded which), obtained before or after yellow fever vaccination (not recorded which). These receptors were taken from a woman younger than 30 who received the yellow fever vaccine.

V is TRBV18 and J is TRBJ2-7; the D is unclear. The CDR3 has 14 residues. Germline V gene data show CDR1 as KGHSH and CDR2 as LQKENI. V was clipped by 3 bases and J by 2 bases, with 11 bases between them. The CDR3 bases are TGTGCCAGCTCACCTGGTTCGTCGGCCTACGAGCAGTACTTC. Translating gives CASSPGSSAYEQYF.

The CDR3 loop is CASSSRGAYEQYF. CDR3 in DNA: TGTGCCAGCAGCTCCCGGGGGGCCTACGAGCAGTACTTC. This sequence joins TRBV3-1 and TRBJ2-7; 7 bases align to TRBD2. From germline, CDR1 is LGHDT and CDR2 YNNKEL (reference sequence). There are 13 residues in the CDR3. J gave up 2 bases and V 5 bases, and 3 bases lay outside the gene matches.

The V gene is TRBV18, the J gene TRBJ1-1, with D maybe TRBD1 (6 bases). CDR1 is KGHSH and CDR2 is LQKENI in the germline V gene. V was cut by 2 bases and J by 4 bases, with 20 bases left in between. CDR3 size: 17 residues. The CDR3 region is CASSPIFGGASSTEAFF. CDR3 bases: TGTGCCAGCTCACCAATTTTCGGGGGGGCTTCTAGCACTGAAGCTTTCTTT.

V gene TRBV11-3 combines with J gene TRBJ2-1; tentative D call: TRBD2 (5 bases). Germline V gives CDR1 SGHNT, CDR2 YENEEA. Trimming removed 3 bases at V and 7 bases at J, with 16 bases between. CDR3 length equals 15 residues. The CDR3 DNA follows: TGTGCCAGCAGCTTCCTGACTAATCAGAAAAATGAGCAGTTCTTC. This translates into CASSFLTNQKNEQFF. Full variable domain (remainder filled in from reference TRBV11-3 and TRBJ2-1): EAGVVQSPRYKIIEKKQPVAFWCNPISGHNTLYWYLQNLGQGPELLIRYENEEAVDDSQLPKDRFSAERLKGVDSTLKIQPAELGDSAVYLCASSFLTNQKNEQFFGPGTRLTVL.

The J gene is TRBJ2-1, the V gene TRBV29-1, with a possible D match to TRBD2 (5 bases). This CDR3 is 14 amino acids long. V lost 2 bases and J lost 8, with 16 bases in between. The germline CDR1 and CDR2 sequences are SQVTM and ANQGSEA. In nucleotides, the CDR3 is TGCAGCGTTGAAAGAGGGCTGGATAAGGATGAGCAGTTCTTC. It codes for CSVERGLDKDEQFF.

CDR3 residues: CASSQNSMGEQYF. CDR3 in DNA: TGTGCCAGCTCCCAAAATTCGATGGGCGAGCAGTACTTC. This rearrangement joins TRBV18 to TRBJ2-7, with D unclear. V lost 6 bases, J lost 6 bases, and 15 bases lay in between. CDR3 length equals 13 residues. Germline values: CDR1 KGHSH, CDR2 LQKENI.

This clonotype occurred once. The chain has TRBV11-2 and TRBJ2-3; 13 bases are shared with TRBD2. The CDR3 has 16 amino acids. V trimming: 5 bases; J trimming: 2 bases; junction bases outside the gene matches: 4. Germline CDR1 reads SGHAT; CDR2 reads FQNNGV. CDR3 region: CASSRGTSGITDTQYF. As DNA, the CDR3 is TGTGCCAGCAGCCGAGGGACTAGCGGGATCACAGATACGCAGTATTTT.

This chain connects TRBV7-2 to TRBJ2-1; D ambiguous. The CDR3 consists of 13 residues. CDR1 and CDR2 (germline): SGHTA, FQGNSA. V lost 5 bases and J lost 6, with 11 bases in between. CDR3 loop: CASSPHGTNEQFF. Written as DNA, the CDR3 is TGTGCCAGCAGCCCACACGGCACCAATGAGCAGTTCTTC.

The rearrangement uses TRBV19 and TRBJ2-1; TRBD2 matches 9 bases. Losses at the gene ends were 2 bases for V and 6 bases for J; bases not matched to a gene: 14. The V gene's germline CDR1 is LNHDA and CDR2 SQIVND (reference sequence). The CDR3 has 18 residues. CDR3 coding DNA: TGTGCCAGTAGTATAAAAATTAGCGGGAGCTGGTTTTTCAATGAGCAGTTCTTC. Translation: CASSIKISGSWFFNEQFF.

V gene TRBV9 combines with J gene TRBJ2-3; D is ambiguous. There are 13 residues in the CDR3. In germline, CDR1 is SGDLS, CDR2 YYNGEE. The ends were cut back, 1 base at V and 4 bases at J, with 7 bases in the middle. CDR3 in DNA: TGTGCCAGCAGCGTAAACGATCCAGATACGCAGTATTTT. Amino acids: CASSVNDPDTQYF.

This clonotype was counted once. The CDR3: CASSARTSGGGAKNIQYF. CDR3 DNA: TGTGCCAGCAGCGCCCGGACTAGCGGGGGGGGAGCCAAAAACATTCAGTACTTC. The chain is built from TRBV11-3 and TRBJ2-4, with 15 bases lining up with TRBD2. CDR1 SGHNT and CDR2 YENEEA come from the germline V gene. J gave up 0 bases and V 5 bases, and 5 bases lay outside the gene matches. The CDR3 has 18 residues.

V gene TRBV23-1 combines with J gene TRBJ1-1, with D tentatively TRBD1 (6 bases). TRBV23-1 is annotated as an ORF whose role is uncertain. V lost 1 base to trimming and J lost 7 bases, with 10 bases between them. CDR3 length: 13 residues. CDR3 in amino acids: CASSQLSGVEAFF. The DNA for the CDR3 is TGCGCCAGCAGTCAATTATCAGGGGTTGAAGCTTTCTTT.

The chain couples TRBV28 to TRBJ2-7; TRBD1 is a possible D gene (5 bases). Germline V CDR1 and CDR2: MDHEN, SYDVKM. V was trimmed by 3 bases and J by 5 bases, leaving 14 bases between them. CDR3 size: 14 residues. The CDR3 DNA follows: TGTGCCAGCAGTTTTCGGCCAGGGAACCACGAGCAGTACTTC. It specifies CASSFRPGNHEQYF.

V is TRBV11-3 and J is TRBJ1-2, with D unresolved. The germline V gene encodes CDR1 SGHNT and CDR2 YENEEA. V dropped 2 bases and J dropped 8 bases, with 12 bases sitting between them. The CDR3 loop spans 13 amino acids. The CDR3, as DNA: TGTGCCAGCAGCTTACAGGAAAGGACGGGCTACACCTTC. This translates into CASSLQERTGYTF.

This chain joins TRBV4-2 and TRBJ1-5; unclear D gene. The V gene lost 1 base and the J gene lost 6 bases, with 10 bases spanning the gap. Germline loops: CDR1 LGHNA, CDR2 YNFKEQ. The CDR3 runs 14 residues. DNA of the CDR3: TGTGCCAGCAGCCAAGGGGGAAATGGTCAGCCCCAGCATTTT. It codes for CASSQGGNGQPQHF.

This chain connects TRBV3-1 to TRBJ1-1; possibly TRBD1 for D (5 bases). CDR1 is LGHDT, CDR2 YNNKEL, per germline (reference sequence). The CDR3 is made up of 15 amino acids. Trimming removed 1 base at V and 2 bases at J, with 11 bases between. In DNA, the CDR3 is TGTGCCAGCAGCCAAGCAGGGCATCCTAACACTGAAGCTTTCTTT. As protein: CASSQAGHPNTEAFF.

This chain joins TRBV27 and TRBJ2-5; 10 bases agree with TRBD1. This CDR3 comprises 16 residues. Germline-derived CDR1 and CDR2 are MNHEY and SMNVEV (reference sequence). J lost 2 bases, V lost 6 bases, and 9 bases had no gene match. The CDR3 spells CASSHQDRGLQETQYF. The DNA for the CDR3 is TGTGCCAGCAGCCATCAGGACAGGGGGTTGCAAGAGACCCAGTACTTC.

CDR3 DNA sequence: TGTGCCAGCAGCGTAGCAGCGGGGGTCCCCTACGAGCAGTACTTC. It specifies CASSVAAGVPYEQYF. J is TRBJ2-7 and V is TRBV9, with 8 positions matching TRBD2. Germline V CDR1 and CDR2: SGDLS, YYNGEE. Unmatched junction bases numbered 4, after V lost 0 bases and J lost 2 bases. The CDR3 length is 15 residues.

CDR3 residues: CATSRIMNTEAFF. The CDR3 DNA sequence: TGTGCCACCAGCCGAATCATGAACACTGAAGCTTTCTTT. J is TRBJ1-1 and V is TRBV15; unclear D gene. CDR3 length equals 13 residues. Trimming took 5 bases from V and 0 from J, leaving 7 bases between them. Germline loops: CDR1 LNHNV, CDR2 YYDKDF (reference sequence).